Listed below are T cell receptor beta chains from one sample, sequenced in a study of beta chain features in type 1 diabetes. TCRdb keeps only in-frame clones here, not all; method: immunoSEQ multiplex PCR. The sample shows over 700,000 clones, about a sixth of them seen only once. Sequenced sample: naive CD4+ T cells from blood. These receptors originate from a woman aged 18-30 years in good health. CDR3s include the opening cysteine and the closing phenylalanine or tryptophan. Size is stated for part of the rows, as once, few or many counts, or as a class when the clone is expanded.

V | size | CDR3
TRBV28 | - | CASSLRPPGNQPQHF
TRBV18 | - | CASSDRAGVEGCEQFF
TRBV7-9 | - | CASNVLALGNEQFF
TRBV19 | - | CASNGGRNTDTQYF
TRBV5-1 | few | CASSLSRGHEKLFF
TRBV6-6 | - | CASSYSGTSGREQYF
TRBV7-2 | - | CASSSEGLAVTDTQYF
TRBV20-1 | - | CSATIRVEQFF
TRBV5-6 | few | CASSSDGPELFF
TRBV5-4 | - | CASSLRGGGRSYEQYF
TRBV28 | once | CASLGLAVSSYNEQFF
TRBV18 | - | CASATSGSYEQYF
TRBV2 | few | CASSVGVPNEQFF
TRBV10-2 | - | CASSDPGLADYEQYF
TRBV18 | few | CASSPRGGSYEQYF
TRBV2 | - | CASSEGLGSYEQYF